This T cell receptor beta chain comes out of a study of cytomegalovirus exposure and HLA in healthy donors. The CDR3 is 14 amino acids. From germline, CDR1 is SGHVS and CDR2 FQNEAQ. The junction had 6 bases not matched to a gene; V was cut back by 3 bases and J by 6 bases. In its sample, this clone was seen a few times. Vbeta (60) and Jbeta (13) primers were used in the PCR. Sequencing was performed with immunoSEQ multiplex PCR; in TCRdb, only in-frame clones are kept and a portion is missing. The repertoire holds about 140,000 clones, with 75% to 80% as singletons. The genes are TRBV7-8 and TRBJ1-2; TRBD1 matches at 8 bases. This receptor was identified in a female donor in good health and CMV-seronegative. Sequenced: PBMCs. The DNA for the CDR3 is TGTGCCAGCAGCTTTGCACCGGACAGGGATGGCTACACCTTC. This sequence encodes CASSFAPDRDGYTF.